The present T cell receptor (beta chain) was sequenced within a study of T-cell reconstitution after alpha-beta-depleted transplantation in children. In the case of this clonotype: The antigen is undetermined.

V shed 1 base and J shed 2 bases, with 15 bases lying between them. Per germline, CDR1 MNHEY and CDR2 SVGAGI. The CDR3 consists of 17 residues. Preparation of the TCRbeta library was carried out with unique molecular identifiers. From the PCR reads, TCRdb called clonotypes with MiXCR, one entry per CDR3 protein. This table holds fewer than 1 million distinct CDR3 sequences, approximately 15% found once. General study points: After transplant, high TCRbeta diversity at day 60 in some patients arose from surviving recipient T cells and thymic progenitors. Counts and diversity of T cells one year after transplant came mostly from newly produced T cells. About two months after transplant, alpha-beta T cells reportedly came from several hundred expanded graft clones.

The TCR originated in a male patient younger than 18 who had a stem cell transplant for acute lymphoblastic leukemia, so the T cells may come from the graft donor. The J gene is TRBJ1-3, the V gene TRBV6-5; no reliable D call. Source: PBMCs, mostly from graft donor cells, taken 360 days after TCRalphabeta/CD19-depleted stem cell transplant. The CDR3 loop reads CASSYLPRRAPGNTIYF. The CDR3 DNA reads TGTGCCAGCAGTTACTTACCTCGAAGGGCCCCTGGAAACACCATATATTTT.